Listed below are T cell receptor beta chains from one sample, sequenced in a study of Ad26.COV2.S vaccination and SARS-CoV-2 variants. Clones were read by immunoSEQ multiplex PCR, and TCRdb kept only the in-frame ones, dropping some. The sample lists about 500,000 clones; about 88% were seen once. The material was peripheral blood, obtained in a trial of Ad26.COV2.S vaccine versus placebo. Receptor source: a person between 18 and 59 years old who received the Ad26.COV2.S COVID-19 vaccine or a placebo. Each CDR3 is given with its conserved first and last residue. The D gene is left open where the match is weak. A clone size is listed for some rows: how often the clone was seen (once, few, many), or a class if it is expanded.

abundance: NA
j_gene: TRBJ1-6
v_gene: TRBV5-1
d_gene: NA
CDR3nt: TGCGCCAGCAAGACACAATTCGGCGGTACTTCACCCCTCCACTTT
CDR3aa: CASKTQFGGTSPLHF

abundance: NA
j_gene: TRBJ1-1
v_gene: TRBV27
d_gene: TRBD1
CDR3nt: TGTGCCAGCAGTCCCAACTCTCCCTCGACAGGGCCCCCTGAAGCTTTCTTT
CDR3aa: CASSPNSPSTGPPEAFF

abundance: NA
j_gene: TRBJ1-4
v_gene: TRBV25-1
d_gene: NA
CDR3nt: TGTGCCAGCAGATTAGGGGGTGGCGAAAAACTGTTTTTT
CDR3aa: CASRLGGGEKLFF

abundance: NA
j_gene: TRBJ2-5
v_gene: TRBV6-5
d_gene: NA
CDR3nt: TGTGCCAGCAGCCGGACGAGGGATCTGGGGACCCAGTACTTC
CDR3aa: CASSRTRDLGTQYF

abundance: NA
j_gene: TRBJ2-7
v_gene: TRBV11-2
d_gene: TRBD2
CDR3nt: TGTGCCAGCAGACGGACTAGCGGGAAGTACGAGCAGTACTTC
CDR3aa: CASRRTSGKYEQYF

abundance: NA
j_gene: TRBJ1-1
v_gene: TRBV11-2
d_gene: NA
CDR3nt: TGTGCCAGCAGCTTAGTAGCCGGGAATGAAGCTTTCTTT
CDR3aa: CASSLVAGNEAFF

abundance: NA
j_gene: TRBJ1-5
v_gene: TRBV30
d_gene: NA
CDR3nt: TGTGCCTGGAGCGCCCCGCGGGGCCCGCCCCAGCATTTT
CDR3aa: CAWSAPRGPPQHF

abundance: few
j_gene: TRBJ2-2
v_gene: TRBV7-2
d_gene: NA
CDR3nt: TGTGCCAGCAGCTTAGGATTCACAGGGTCCGGGGAGCTGTTTTTT
CDR3aa: CASSLGFTGSGELFF

abundance: NA
j_gene: TRBJ1-4
v_gene: TRBV19
d_gene: NA
CDR3nt: TGTGCCAGTAGTAACCGTTATAACGGTGAAAAACTGTTTTTT
CDR3aa: CASSNRYNGEKLFF

abundance: NA
j_gene: TRBJ1-4
v_gene: TRBV14
d_gene: TRBD1
CDR3nt: TGTGCCAGCAGCCGACAGGGTCACGAAAAACTGTTTTTT
CDR3aa: CASSRQGHEKLFF

abundance: NA
j_gene: TRBJ1-2
v_gene: TRBV18
d_gene: NA
CDR3nt: TGTGCCAGCTCACCAGTGTCAGGGGAGCCTAACTATGGCTACACCTTC
CDR3aa: CASSPVSGEPNYGYTF

abundance: NA
j_gene: TRBJ2-1
v_gene: TRBV14
d_gene: TRBD2
CDR3nt: TGTGCCAGCAGCCCCGGCCGGGGACTACCTTACAATGAGCAGTTCTTC
CDR3aa: CASSPGRGLPYNEQFF

abundance: NA
j_gene: TRBJ2-7
v_gene: TRBV6-2/TRBV6-3
d_gene: NA
CDR3nt: TGTGCCAGCAGCCCCTACCCTGAGGGGAGCTCCTACGAGCAGTACTTC
CDR3aa: CASSPYPEGSSYEQYF

abundance: NA
j_gene: TRBJ1-4
v_gene: TRBV6-5
d_gene: TRBD1
CDR3nt: TGTGCCAGCACCGGATATGACAGGGAGGGGGGGAAACTGTTTTTT
CDR3aa: CASTGYDREGGKLFF

abundance: NA
j_gene: TRBJ1-2
v_gene: TRBV7-2
d_gene: TRBD1
CDR3nt: TGTGCCAGCAGCTTAGGCAGGGGGTATGGCTACACCTTC
CDR3aa: CASSLGRGYGYTF

abundance: NA
j_gene: TRBJ2-3
v_gene: TRBV5-1
d_gene: TRBD2
CDR3nt: TGCGCCAGCAGCTTGGTAGTGCTAGCGGGCTCGCTGGGCACAGATACGCAGTATTTT
CDR3aa: CASSLVVLAGSLGTDTQYF

abundance: NA
j_gene: TRBJ1-4
v_gene: TRBV10-3
d_gene: NA
CDR3nt: TGTGCCATCAGTTCAAGGGAGAGGGATGAAAAACTGTTTTTT
CDR3aa: CAISSRERDEKLFF

abundance: few
j_gene: TRBJ1-1
v_gene: TRBV29-1
d_gene: NA
CDR3nt: TGCAGCGTCTGGGGACCCCAAAGGTACACTGAAGCTTTCTTT
CDR3aa: CSVWGPQRYTEAFF

abundance: NA
j_gene: TRBJ1-4
v_gene: TRBV6-5
d_gene: TRBD1
CDR3nt: TGTGCCAGCAGTTATGAACAGGGGGTTGAAAAACTGTTTTTT
CDR3aa: CASSYEQGVEKLFF

abundance: NA
j_gene: TRBJ2-3
v_gene: TRBV6-5
d_gene: TRBD1
CDR3nt: TGTGCCAGCAGTTTACAGGGGTACACAGATACGCAGTATTTT
CDR3aa: CASSLQGYTDTQYF

abundance: NA
j_gene: TRBJ1-5
v_gene: TRBV18
d_gene: TRBD1
CDR3nt: TGTGCCAGCTCAATGACAGGGGGCAATCAGCCCCAGCATTTT
CDR3aa: CASSMTGGNQPQHF

abundance: few
j_gene: TRBJ1-5
v_gene: TRBV10-3
d_gene: NA
CDR3nt: TGTGCCATCAGTGCTGGGTACGGACAGCCCCAGCATTTT
CDR3aa: CAISAGYGQPQHF

abundance: NA
j_gene: TRBJ2-1
v_gene: TRBV12-3/TRBV12-4
d_gene: NA
CDR3nt: TGTGCCAGCAGTCTTCCACCCAATGAGCAGTTCTTC
CDR3aa: CASSLPPNEQFF

abundance: NA
j_gene: TRBJ2-7
v_gene: TRBV6-5
d_gene: TRBD2
CDR3nt: TGTGCCAGCAGTTATCTTAGCGGGGGGGGACGCGAGCAGTACTTC
CDR3aa: CASSYLSGGGREQYF

abundance: NA
j_gene: TRBJ2-7
v_gene: TRBV15
d_gene: NA
CDR3nt: TGTGCCACCAGCAGAAGACAGGATAGCTCCTACGAGCAGTACTTC
CDR3aa: CATSRRQDSSYEQYF

abundance: NA
j_gene: TRBJ1-4
v_gene: TRBV30
d_gene: NA
CDR3nt: TGTGCCTGGAGTCAGTGGGGGGCCTATGAAGGAAAACTGTTTTTT
CDR3aa: CAWSQWGAYEGKLFF

abundance: NA
j_gene: TRBJ2-7
v_gene: TRBV2
d_gene: NA
CDR3nt: TGTGCCAGCAGAGCTTCCTACGAGCAGTACTTC
CDR3aa: CASRASYEQYF

abundance: NA
j_gene: TRBJ2-1
v_gene: TRBV10-1
d_gene: TRBD2
CDR3nt: TGCGCCAGCATCCTCCGCGGGAGGGTGCACAATGAGCAGTTCTTC
CDR3aa: CASILRGRVHNEQFF

abundance: NA
j_gene: TRBJ1-2
v_gene: TRBV9
d_gene: NA
CDR3nt: TGTGCCAGCAGCACAATGATTGGGGATAGCTATGGCTACACCTTC
CDR3aa: CASSTMIGDSYGYTF

abundance: NA
j_gene: TRBJ1-3
v_gene: TRBV6-2/TRBV6-3
d_gene: NA
CDR3nt: TGTGCCAGCAGTTACTCATCCCGGACTGGAAACACCATATATTTT
CDR3aa: CASSYSSRTGNTIYF

abundance: NA
j_gene: TRBJ2-7
v_gene: TRBV30
d_gene: NA
CDR3nt: TGTGCCTGGAACCATGGCCGCCCCTCCTACGAGCAGTACTTC
CDR3aa: CAWNHGRPSYEQYF

abundance: NA
j_gene: TRBJ2-3
v_gene: TRBV12-3/TRBV12-4
d_gene: NA
CDR3nt: TGTGCCACCCTGGAGGCCCTGTCAGATACGCAGTATTTT
CDR3aa: CATLEALSDTQYF

abundance: NA
j_gene: TRBJ1-3
v_gene: TRBV7-9
d_gene: NA
CDR3nt: TGTGCCAGCAGCTTCAGTGCAGTCTCTGGAAACACCATATATTTT
CDR3aa: CASSFSAVSGNTIYF

abundance: NA
j_gene: TRBJ1-3
v_gene: TRBV15
d_gene: NA
CDR3nt: TGTGCCACCAGCAGAGGGAGACTCGGATCATCGGATGGGAATAGCTCTGGAAACACCATATATTTT
CDR3aa: CATSRGRLGSSDGNSSGNTIYF

abundance: NA
j_gene: TRBJ2-2
v_gene: TRBV7-3
d_gene: NA
CDR3nt: TGTGCCAGCAGCTTAAACCCCATGGACACCGGGGAGCTGTTTTTT
CDR3aa: CASSLNPMDTGELFF

abundance: NA
j_gene: TRBJ1-1
v_gene: TRBV7-9
d_gene: NA
CDR3nt: TGTGCCAGCAGCTTAAGGCAGGAGAACACTGAAGCTTTCTTT
CDR3aa: CASSLRQENTEAFF

abundance: few
j_gene: TRBJ1-1
v_gene: TRBV6-5
d_gene: NA
CDR3nt: TGTGCCAGCAGTTACTCGAGGGGCGGAAATGAAGCTTTCTTT
CDR3aa: CASSYSRGGNEAFF

abundance: NA
j_gene: TRBJ1-4
v_gene: TRBV9
d_gene: NA
CDR3nt: TGTGCCAGCAGCGCCGCGGAAGCAACTAATGAAAAACTGTTTTTT
CDR3aa: CASSAAEATNEKLFF

abundance: once
j_gene: TRBJ2-1
v_gene: TRBV7-6
d_gene: NA
CDR3nt: TGTGCCAGCAGCTTATCCGGGAATGAGCAGTTCTTC
CDR3aa: CASSLSGNEQFF

abundance: NA
j_gene: TRBJ1-1
v_gene: TRBV7-2
d_gene: NA
CDR3nt: TGTGCCAGCAGCCTAGCACCTATGGGGGCAGGGGATAAGGCTTTCTTT
CDR3aa: CASSLAPMGAGDKAFF

abundance: NA
j_gene: TRBJ2-2
v_gene: TRBV10-3
d_gene: NA
CDR3nt: TGTGCCATCAGTGGCACTGGTGGCACCGGGGAGCTGTTTTTT
CDR3aa: CAISGTGGTGELFF

abundance: NA
j_gene: TRBJ2-3
v_gene: TRBV7-3
d_gene: NA
CDR3nt: TGTGCCAGCAGCCCTTCCGGGACTGTAAGCACAGATACGCAGTATTTT
CDR3aa: CASSPSGTVSTDTQYF

abundance: NA
j_gene: TRBJ1-6
v_gene: TRBV19
d_gene: TRBD1
CDR3nt: TGTGCCAGTAGGACAGGGAACTCACCCCTCCACTTT
CDR3aa: CASRTGNSPLHF